What follows is one T cell receptor (beta chain) and its context. Its antigen remains unidentified. Base qualities are not at hand, and no much larger clone is one base apart. These data are taken from a study of graft-versus-host responses after intestinal transplantation (dated by TCRdb to about 2021). For the wider study: The transplants that recipients got were multivisceral, liver-intestinal, or isolated intestinal. After intestinal transplantation, graft-versus-host and host-versus-graft alloreactive T cell clones were followed in the graft, circulation and bone marrow using bulk TCR-beta CDR3 sequencing. All recipients received anti-thymocyte globulin induction followed by maintenance tacrolimus and steroids for around three years. Donor T cell macrochimerism was defined as a peak of at least 4% donor T cells among recipient peripheral blood mononuclear cells. A cohort of 24 intestinal transplant recipients, including one retransplant, was enrolled, and 3 patients lacking pretransplant specimens were excluded. Alloreactive clones were identified by sequencing pre-transplant mixed lymphocyte reaction products and comparing them with unstimulated pre-transplant donor and recipient T cells. Rather than being sequenced by the commercial service, samples from a few later patients were sequenced in-house on an Illumina MiSeq and processed with MiXCR. Overall results and qualifications from the work: Conclusions were limited by the relatively low number and heterogeneity of intestinal transplant patients. High GvH to HvG T cell clonal ratios were observed in the allografts of patients with donor T cell macrochimerism. Early after transplant, peak levels of circulating GvH clones were associated with declines in HvG clones. GvH clones turned up in recipient bone marrow, with some appearing earlier in ileal mucosa or blood, a pattern consistent with an intestinal mucosal origin.

The library was built by means of the immunoSEQ multiplex PCR assay. In most patients, genomic DNA was isolated using the Qiagen DNeasy Blood and Tissue Kit and sent frozen to Adaptive Biotechnologies for TCR sequencing. High-throughput TCR-beta CDR3 sequencing of genomic DNA from most patients was performed by Adaptive Biotechnologies. As for how the authors treated the data: TCR sequencing data were retrieved from Adaptive's ImmunoSEQ software for 15 to 20 patients, whereas a few other patients were processed with MiXCR and VDJtools. CD4 versus CD8 sorting errors were corrected by removing sequences found in both subsets at a frequency ratio below 5:1. CDR3 nucleotide sequences shared by donor and recipient were removed because the origin of these sequences could not be assigned. To count as alloreactive, a clone needed at least 2-fold expansion over unstimulated cells and a minimum CFSE-low frequency of 0.002% (template counts) or 0.001% (read counts). Clones detected in sequenced pre-transplant spleen, lymph node, or MLR CFSE-low populations of the donor or recipient were defined as mappable. The cumulative frequency of alloreactive clones was calculated as a percentage of all sequences, weighted by copy number. This is the immuneACCESS table as TCRdb keeps it, with only in-frame sequences that have V and J called. A part of the clones is gone; compared with another copy, unresolved V genes explain less than half, and the rest is unexplained. That table is the source of V, J and clone size, and D and trimming were worked out from the DNA. This sample is represented by about 100,000 clones; roughly 84% of them were singletons. The ten largest make up about 0.95% of the sample.

Trimming takes 3 bases from V and 7 bases from J, and the germline ends sit 7 bases apart. Including cysteine and phenylalanine, the CDR3 has 12 amino acids. Only the CDR3 DNA stays, 36 bases, in frame from base 1. From a lookup of the germline V gene, CDR1 and CDR2 are SGHVS and FQNEAQ. Sample time point, as interpreted from the label and publication: cells obtained before transplantation from donor or recipient. CD3+CD4+ and CD3+CD8+ populations were FACS-sorted from unstimulated pre-transplant donor and recipient cells taken from spleen or lymph nodes. The sequence joins TRBV7-8 to TRBJ2-1, with the D gene not clear enough to name. The origin of this receptor is a human donor who was the organ donor for an intestinal transplant. The source material was unstimulated CD4+ T cells sorted from spleen or lymph node cells, sampled before transplant. CDR3 sequence: CASSFSRNEQFF. The sequence in DNA is TGTGCCAGCAGCTTCTCTAGGAATGAGCAGTTCTTC.